The text below deals with one TCR beta chain. The PCR had 60 Vbeta and 13 Jbeta primers. Clones were read by immunoSEQ multiplex PCR, and TCRdb kept only the in-frame ones, dropping some. The sample lists about 130,000 clones; around two thirds were seen once. The CDR3 extends over 13 amino acids. Trimming stripped 5 bases from V and 7 bases from J, with 12 bases between. From germline, CDR1 is SGDLS and CDR2 YYNGEE. These data belong to a study of cytomegalovirus exposure and HLA in healthy donors. The chain has TRBV9 and TRBJ2-2, with D unclear. Sequencing was carried out using PBMCs. This clonotype originated in a human donor in good health. As DNA, the CDR3 is TGTGCCAGCAGGGGCCCTCCCGGCGGGGAGCTGTTTTTT. This gives the protein CASRGPPGGELFF.